This T cell receptor beta chain was profiled in a study of shared clonotypes between healthy human individuals. Study-wide results and caveats: Generation of non-shared clonotypes was less probable than generation of clonotypes shared by all four donors. Roughly 5% of naive CD4 clonotypes were common to a handful of donors.

The protocol was immunoSEQ multiplex PCR, while the TCRdb copy is restricted to in-frame clones and leaves out a portion. The sample consists of about 2 million clones, around 95% of them appearing once. V lost 2 bases, J lost 4 bases, and 11 bases lay in between. The CDR3 consists of 13 residues. Germline assignment: CDR1 GTSNPN and CDR2 SVGIG (reference sequence). In the case of this clone: The target antigen is unknown.

Sequenced material: naive CD4+ T cells sorted from blood. Subset noted: CD45RA+ positively selected. The sequence came from a man between 18 and 29 years old in good health. V and J are TRBV30 and TRBJ1-1; tentatively, D is TRBD1 (6 bases). The CDR3 coding sequence is TGTGCCTGGAGTTCATCAGGGGTCACTGAAGCTTTCTTT. Encoded protein: CAWSSSGVTEAFF.